Presented here are 25 T cell receptor beta chains from one specimen sequenced in a study of T cells after yellow fever vaccination. One entry per CDR3 protein, called by TCRdb with MiXCR from the 5' RACE reads. The sample gives about 550,000 distinct CDR3 sequences, roughly 21% of which show up once; over 11% is in the top ten. The sample consisted of PBMCs, taken 15 days after the yellow fever booster vaccination. These receptors came from a man aged 30 to 39 who received the YFV17D yellow fever vaccine.

This clonotype has just a few counts. The chain couples TRBV18 to TRBJ2-5, with D unclear. The CDR3 consists of 13 residues. The V and J ends lost 3 bases and 5 bases respectively, with 10 bases between them. Germline V CDR1 and CDR2: KGHSH, LQKENI. The CDR3 spells CASSPDRPETQYF. The CDR3 DNA is TGTGCCAGCTCACCGGATCGGCCCGAGACCCAGTACTTC.

This clonotype was observed a few times. V gene TRBV9 combines with J gene TRBJ1-1, with D unresolved. The CDR3 spans 13 residues. Germline assignment: CDR1 SGDLS and CDR2 YYNGEE. The V gene lost 5 bases and the J gene lost 1 base, with 9 bases spanning the gap. Here the CDR3 reads CASRAAPNTEAFF. The DNA for the CDR3 is TGTGCCAGCAGAGCTGCACCGAACACTGAAGCTTTCTTT.

The CDR3 spells CAISERDGTGAFNSPLHF. CDR3 DNA: TGTGCCATCAGTGAAAGAGACGGGACAGGGGCCTTTAATTCACCCCTCCACTTT. The chain uses TRBV10-3 and TRBJ1-6, with 10 bases matching TRBD1. The CDR3 spans 18 residues. J gave up 6 bases and V 3 bases, and 11 bases lay outside the gene matches. The germline CDR1 and CDR2 sequences are ENHRY and SYGVKD.

This chain connects TRBV12-3 or TRBV12-4 to TRBJ1-1; D is possibly TRBD1 (5 bases). The CDR3 sequence is 15 residues long. Between the trimmed V and J ends, which lost 1 base and 2 bases, there was a span of 11 bases. Written as DNA, the CDR3 is TGTGCCAGCAGTTTAGGACAGTCCGGTAACACTGAAGCTTTCTTT. This codes for CASSLGQSGNTEAFF.

The table lists this clonotype with a few counts. This chain joins TRBV7-2 and TRBJ2-1; 8 bases line up with TRBD2. Germline V gene lookup returns CDR1 SGHTA and CDR2 FQGNSA. J lost 14 bases, V lost 4 bases, and 7 bases had no gene match. This CDR3 is 12 amino acids long. CDR3 residues: CASSYAGTREFF. The CDR3 DNA reads as TGTGCCAGCAGCTATGCCGGGACTAGGGAGTTCTTC.

This rearrangement joins TRBV5-1 to TRBJ2-1; D uncertain. The V gene lost 4 bases and the J gene lost 5 bases, with 10 bases spanning the gap. CDR3 length: 13 residues. CDR1 and CDR2 from the germline V gene are SGHRS and YFSETQ. CDR3 residues: CASSIVQDNEQFF. The CDR3 DNA sequence: TGCGCCAGCAGCATCGTACAAGACAATGAGCAGTTCTTC.

This clonotype was recorded many times. J is TRBJ2-5 and V is TRBV5-1; unclear D gene. Trimming shortened V by 0 bases and J by 5 bases, and 5 bases separated the two germline ends. There are 12 residues in the CDR3. CDR1 is SGHRS and CDR2 is YFSETQ in the germline V gene. CDR3 sequence reads: CASSLDGETQYF. In DNA form, the CDR3 reads TGCGCCAGCAGCTTGGATGGGGAGACCCAGTACTTC.

The chain employs TRBV18 and TRBJ2-1, with 7 bases that match TRBD2. V lost 3 bases and J lost 6; bases outside the gene matches: 11. Germline V gene sequence: CDR1 KGHSH, CDR2 LQKENI. The CDR3 has 16 amino acids. Here the CDR3 DNA reads TGTGCCAGCTCACCTCCCAGTGGGGGGGTCATCAATGAGCAGTTCTTC. Amino acids: CASSPPSGGVINEQFF.

This chain joins TRBV7-2 and TRBJ2-3; 7 bases are a match to TRBD1. After removal of 1 base from V and 2 bases from J, the junction contained 6 bases not matched to a gene. This CDR3 contains 16 residues. Germline assignment: CDR1 SGHTA and CDR2 FQGNSA. The CDR3 bases are TGTGCCAGCAGCTTAGATAGGGGGCCGGTCACAGATACGCAGTATTTT. Translated, it gives CASSLDRGPVTDTQYF.

As regards this clonotype: An end of the junction differs from the germline gene, which may be a read error. The chain couples TRBV20-1 to TRBJ2-2; TRBD2 matches 10 bases. This CDR3 has 17 residues. CDR1 DFQATT and CDR2 SNEGSKA come from the germline V gene (reference sequence). The CDR3 loop is CSARDFSGRANTGKLFF. The CDR3 DNA is TGCAGTGCTAGAGATTTCAGCGGGAGGGCGAACACCGGGAAGCTGTTTTTT.

The chain recombines TRBV27 with TRBJ1-2; 9 bases match TRBD1. Germline-derived CDR1 and CDR2 are MNHEY and SMNVEV (reference sequence). With V trimmed by 4 bases and J by 6 bases, 9 bases remained unmatched. This CDR3 has 15 amino acids. CDR3 in amino acids: CASSYRDRERNGYTF. CDR3 DNA: TGTGCCAGCAGTTACCGGGACAGGGAGAGGAATGGCTACACCTTC.

Notes on this clonotype: A much larger clone sits a single nucleotide away, making a read error possible. The chain uses TRBV29-1 and TRBJ2-7, with TRBD1 matching 9 bases. Germline V CDR1 and CDR2: SQVTM, ANQGSEA. The CDR3 runs to 12 residues. The trim removed 7 bases at V and 3 bases at J, leaving 4 bases unmatched. The CDR3 reads CSAGTGYYEQYF. CDR3 bases: TGCAGCGCTGGGACAGGGTACTACGAGCAGTACTTC.

This chain links TRBV20-1 with TRBJ2-7; unclear D gene. The V gene's germline CDR1 is DFQATT and CDR2 SNEGSKA (reference sequence). Trimming took 2 bases from V and 5 from J, leaving 10 bases between them. The CDR3 runs 12 residues. The CDR3 DNA is TGCAGTGCTAGACGTATGGGAAACGAGCAGTACTTC. This gives the protein CSARRMGNEQYF.

In this sample, this clonotype turned up a few times. The chain uses TRBV5-1 and TRBJ2-5; possible D gene TRBD2, 6 bases. The CDR3 runs 16 residues. From germline, CDR1 is SGHRS and CDR2 YFSETQ. V lost 3 bases to trimming and J lost 1 base, with 16 bases between them. In nucleotides, the CDR3 is TGCGCCAGCAGCTGGGGGTCTTGGGGGGTCCAAGAGACCCAGTACTTC. It yields the protein CASSWGSWGVQETQYF. The full variable domain, in which reference TRBV5-1 and TRBJ2-5 provide the parts outside the CDR3, is KAGVTQTPRYLIKTRGQQVTLSCSPISGHRSVSWYQQTPGQGLQFLFEYFSETQRNKGNFPGRFSGRQFSNSRSEMNVSTLELGDSALYLCASSWGSWGVQETQYFGPGTRLLVL.

The chain joins TRBV14 to TRBJ2-2; 7 bases align to TRBD1. Per germline, CDR1 SGHDN and CDR2 FVKESK. V was pared by 5 bases and J by 1 base, with 7 bases of the junction left unmatched. The CDR3 contains 16 residues. The CDR3 loop is CASSFKTGKNTGELFF. DNA of the CDR3: TGTGCCAGCAGCTTTAAGACAGGGAAGAACACCGGGGAGCTGTTTTTT.

This clonotype was seen a few times. The chain is built from TRBV30 and TRBJ2-1, with 9 bases aligning to TRBD2. Germline CDR1 GTSNPN, CDR2 SVGIG (reference sequence). Losses at the gene ends were 1 base for V and 9 bases for J; bases not matched to a gene: 7. There are 14 residues in the CDR3. The CDR3 sequence is CAWSALSGRFEQFF. In DNA, the CDR3 is TGTGCCTGGAGTGCCCTAAGCGGGAGGTTTGAGCAGTTCTTC. The whole variable domain, remainder taken from reference TRBV30 and TRBJ2-1, is SQTIHQWPATLVQPVGSPLSLECTVEGTSNPNLYWYRQAAGRGLQLLFYSVGIGQISSEVPQNLSASRPQDRQFILSSKKLLLSDSGFYLCAWSALSGRFEQFFGPGTRLTVL.

The J gene is TRBJ1-5, the V gene TRBV7-2; D is possibly TRBD1 (6 bases). Germline V CDR1 and CDR2: SGHTA, FQGNSA. Trimming pared 6 bases from V and 5 bases from J, leaving 20 bases between. The CDR3 is 16 amino acids. The CDR3 DNA sequence: TGTGCCAGCAGGTTAATTAGGGGGGGCGAAGATCAGCCCCAGCATTTT. Protein sequence: CASRLIRGGEDQPQHF. Looking up the rest from reference TRBV7-2 and TRBJ1-5 gives the full variable domain: GAGVSQSPSNKVTEKGKDVELRCDPISGHTALYWYRQSLGQGLEFLIYFQGNSAPDKSGLPSDRFSAERTGGSVSTLTIQRTQQEDSAVYLCASRLIRGGEDQPQHFGDGTRLSIL.

CDR3 DNA sequence: TGTGCCCACTCCCCGGGGCTAGCGGGTTGGAATGAGCAGTTCTTC. Translation gives CAHSPGLAGWNEQFF. This chain connects TRBV30 to TRBJ2-1; 8 bases are shared with TRBD2. The V gene's germline CDR1 is GTSNPN and CDR2 SVGIG (reference sequence). There are 15 residues in the CDR3. Unmatched junction bases numbered 16, after V lost 8 bases and J lost 7 bases.

This clonotype has just a few counts. The V call is TRBV13, the J call TRBJ1-1, with 10 bases identical to TRBD1. This CDR3 is 16 amino acids long. CDR1 is PRHDT, CDR2 FYEKMQ, per germline (reference sequence). After removal of 4 bases from V and 0 bases from J, the junction contained 5 bases not matched to a gene. The chain's CDR3 is CASSWRDRGMNTEAFF. CDR3 nucleotide sequence: TGTGCCAGCAGCTGGAGGGACAGGGGAATGAACACTGAAGCTTTCTTT. The variable domain in full, with the rest retrieved from reference TRBV13 and TRBJ1-1, is AAGVIQSPRHLIKEKRETATLKCYPIPRHDTVYWYQQGPGQDPQFLISFYEKMQSDKGSIPDRFSAQQFSDYHSELNMSSLELGDSALYFCASSWRDRGMNTEAFFGQGTRLTVV.

This clonotype was counted ten times or more. The genes are TRBV6-1 and TRBJ2-7, with D possibly matching TRBD1 (5 bases). Germline-derived CDR1 and CDR2 are MNHNS and SASEGT. Trimming pared 6 bases from V and 2 bases from J, leaving 14 bases between. The CDR3 sequence is 14 residues long. CDR3 nucleotide sequence: TGTGCCAGCAGCCTTAGGGGTGGGCCCTACGAGCAGTACTTC. As protein: CASSLRGGPYEQYF.

J is TRBJ2-1 and V is TRBV7-3, with no clear D. This CDR3 spans 15 amino acids. V lost 0 bases and J lost 10, with 16 bases in between. Germline V gives CDR1 SGHTA, CDR2 FQGTGA. The CDR3 here is CASSLTGPSGGEQFF. DNA of the CDR3: TGTGCCAGCAGCTTAACCGGTCCCTCGGGTGGGGAGCAGTTCTTC.

This clonotype was found a few times. In nucleotides, the CDR3 is TGTGCCATCGGGGCAGATCTGGATCAGCCCCAGCATTTT. Encoded protein: CAIGADLDQPQHF. This chain uses TRBV10-3 with TRBJ1-5; a possible D gene is TRBD1 (5 bases). The ends were cut back, 8 bases at V and 5 bases at J, with 13 bases in the middle. This CDR3 comprises 13 residues. Germline CDR1 and CDR2: ENHRY and SYGVKD.

The chain employs TRBV18 and TRBJ2-1; 9 nucleotides agree with TRBD2. The V gene end was trimmed by 3 bases and the J gene end by 7 bases; junction bases not matched to a gene: 22. Germline CDR1 KGHSH, CDR2 LQKENI. The CDR3 contains 20 residues. CDR3 loop: CASSPLRVSTSGRSANEQFF. CDR3 in DNA: TGTGCCAGCTCACCCCTAAGGGTATCAACCAGCGGGAGGAGTGCGAATGAGCAGTTCTTC.

V gene TRBV5-1 combines with J gene TRBJ2-3; TRBD1 matches at 7 bases. CDR3 length: 15 residues. J gave up 5 bases and V 0 bases, and 6 bases lay outside the gene matches. CDR1 is SGHRS and CDR2 is YFSETQ in the germline V gene. CDR3 sequence: CASSLGGTAVDTQYF. The CDR3 region has the DNA TGCGCCAGCAGCTTGGGAGGGACAGCGGTAGATACGCAGTATTTT. Full variable domain (outside the CDR3, taken from reference TRBV5-1 and TRBJ2-3): KAGVTQTPRYLIKTRGQQVTLSCSPISGHRSVSWYQQTPGQGLQFLFEYFSETQRNKGNFPGRFSGRQFSNSRSEMNVSTLELGDSALYLCASSLGGTAVDTQYFGPGTRLTVL.

This clonotype was observed a handful of times. CDR3 region: CASSLQGGQYGELFF. The CDR3 DNA sequence: TGCGCCAGCAGCTTGCAAGGGGGACAATACGGGGAGCTGTTTTTT. The V gene is TRBV5-1, the J gene TRBJ2-2; a weak D match, TRBD1 (6 bases). V was trimmed by 1 base and J by 7 bases, leaving 14 bases between them. Germline V gives CDR1 SGHRS, CDR2 YFSETQ. This CDR3 is 15 amino acids long.